The next 17 T cell receptor beta chains were all read from a single sample in a study of cytomegalovirus exposure and HLA in healthy donors. This PCR relied on a set of 60 Vbeta primers and 13 Jbeta primers. Profiling relied on immunoSEQ multiplex PCR, and the TCRdb table lists in-frame clones only, not all of them. The sample has 150,000 to 200,000 clones; around 82% are singletons. The material sequenced was PBMCs. These receptors were taken from a man in his forties in good health and CMV-seronegative.

This chain links TRBV9 with TRBJ2-1; 13 nucleotides align to TRBD2. J was trimmed by 7 bases and V by 4 bases; bases with no gene match: 5. Germline CDR1 and CDR2: SGDLS and YYNGEE. This CDR3 spans 15 amino acids. CDR3 in amino acids: CASSLTSGGANEQFF. In nucleotides, the CDR3 is TGTGCCAGCAGCCTTACTAGCGGGGGGGCAAATGAGCAGTTCTTC.

The rearrangement joins TRBV7-8 to TRBJ2-1; a possible D gene is TRBD2 (6 bases). The germline V and J ends were trimmed by 1 base and 7 bases, with 11 bases remaining between them. CDR1 is SGHVS, CDR2 FQNEAQ, per germline. The CDR3 spans 14 residues. CDR3 in DNA: TGTGCCAGCAGCTTAGGACTAGAAGGGAATGAGCAGTTCTTC. This sequence encodes CASSLGLEGNEQFF. Based on the CDR3 plus reference TRBV7-8 and TRBJ2-1, the full variable domain is GAGVSQSPRYKVAKRGQDVALRCDPISGHVSLFWYQQALGQGPEFLTYFQNEAQLDKSGLPSDRFFAERPEGSVSTLKIQRTQQEDSAVYLCASSLGLEGNEQFFGPGTRLTVL.

The chain has TRBV2 and TRBJ2-7, with TRBD1 matching 9 bases. This CDR3 comprises 13 residues. From germline, CDR1 is SNHLY and CDR2 FYNNEI. With 5 bases clipped from V and 4 bases from J, the junction kept 3 bases outside the gene matches. CDR3 nucleotide sequence: TGTGCCAGCAGTCCCGGGACAGGGTACGAGCAGTACTTC. This encodes CASSPGTGYEQYF.

This clone was seen only a few times. The same CDR3 is also encoded by other DNA sequences in this sample. The chain is built from TRBV5-4 and TRBJ2-3, with 13 bases lining up with TRBD2. The junction had 7 bases not matched to a gene; V was cut back by 5 bases and J by 4 bases. CDR3 length: 16 residues. Germline assignment: CDR1 SGHNT and CDR2 YYREEE (reference sequence). This CDR3 is CASRTSGGAESDTQYF. CDR3 DNA: TGTGCCAGCAGAACTAGCGGGGGGGCCGAGTCAGATACGCAGTATTTT.

This clone came up a few times. The J gene is TRBJ1-5, the V gene TRBV18, with D possibly being TRBD1 (6 bases). The CDR3 runs to 13 residues. V lost 5 bases, J lost 7 bases, and 12 bases lay in between. Per the germline V gene, CDR1 is KGHSH and CDR2 is LQKENI. In DNA, the CDR3 is TGTGCCAGCTCATCTACAGGGTTCCAGCCCCAGCATTTT. This sequence encodes CASSSTGFQPQHF.

The V and J genes are TRBV2 and TRBJ1-5; TRBD1 aligns across 7 bases. This CDR3 is built from 14 residues. Germline V gene data show CDR1 as SNHLY and CDR2 as FYNNEI. Trimming took 5 bases from V and 1 from J; bases not matched to a gene: 2. The CDR3 spells CASSRDRSNQPQHF. DNA for the CDR3: TGTGCCAGCAGTCGGGACAGAAGCAATCAGCCCCAGCATTTT.

This clone was found a few times. This chain links TRBV18 with TRBJ1-4; TRBD1 matches 7 bases. CDR1 and CDR2 (germline): KGHSH, LQKENI. The CDR3 sequence is 16 residues long. With V trimmed by 3 bases and J by 0 bases, 4 bases remained unmatched. The CDR3 is CASSPGQLATNEKLFF. CDR3 in DNA: TGTGCCAGCTCACCGGGACAGCTCGCAACTAATGAAAAACTGTTTTTT.

The table lists this clone with a few counts. V and J are TRBV7-2 and TRBJ2-2; maybe TRBD2 (5 bases). V dropped 5 bases and J dropped 1 base, with 14 bases sitting between them. The V gene's germline CDR1 is SGHTA and CDR2 FQGNSA. This CDR3 region has 16 residues. The CDR3 DNA reads as TGTGCCAGCAGCAACGCCCCGGGGTTGAACACCGGGGAGCTGTTTTTT. Protein product: CASSNAPGLNTGELFF. Complete variable domain (other parts from reference TRBV7-2 and TRBJ2-2): GAGVSQSPSNKVTEKGKDVELRCDPISGHTALYWYRQSLGQGLEFLIYFQGNSAPDKSGLPSDRFSAERTGGSVSTLTIQRTQQEDSAVYLCASSNAPGLNTGELFFGEGSRLTVL.

In its sample, this clone was seen a few times. V gene TRBV6-5 combines with J gene TRBJ1-5; D gene ambiguous. Looked up from germline, CDR1 is MNHEY and CDR2 is SVGAGI. V was shortened by 2 bases and J by 6 bases, with 8 bases between the two germline ends. The CDR3 extends over 13 amino acids. The CDR3 loop is CASSYEGGQPQHF. The CDR3 DNA sequence: TGTGCCAGCAGTTACGAGGGCGGTCAGCCCCAGCATTTT.

The J gene is TRBJ1-1, the V gene TRBV18; tentatively, D is TRBD1 (5 bases). The CDR3 sequence is 16 residues long. Germline CDR1 reads KGHSH; CDR2 reads LQKENI. Between the trimmed V and J ends, which lost 0 bases and 3 bases, there was a span of 14 bases. Here the CDR3 DNA reads TGTGCCAGCTCACCACCCCGGAGCGGGGCTGACACTGAAGCTTTCTTT. The encoded protein is CASSPPRSGADTEAFF.

This clone is a singleton in its sample. J is TRBJ2-2 and V is TRBV2; 7 positions agree with TRBD1. The germline gives CDR1 SNHLY, CDR2 FYNNEI. The CDR3 sequence is 14 residues long. Losses at the gene ends were 4 bases for V and 6 bases for J; bases not matched to a gene: 5. The CDR3 reads CASSVQGQAGELFF. For the CDR3, the DNA is TGTGCCAGCAGTGTACAGGGGCAGGCCGGGGAGCTGTTTTTT.

The chain is built from TRBV5-1 and TRBJ2-7; TRBD2 might be the D (7 bases). Per the germline V gene, CDR1 is SGHRS and CDR2 is YFSETQ. CDR3 length equals 18 residues. Trimming took off 3 bases at V and 4 bases at J, with 26 bases between the two ends. The CDR3 nucleotides read TGCGCCAGCAGCTCCCGAGTGGGGGGGCGGGAGACAAGGTACGAGCAGTACTTC. This gives the protein CASSSRVGGRETRYEQYF.

V gene TRBV6-5 combines with J gene TRBJ2-1; the D gene is possibly TRBD2 (5 bases). The V gene lost 2 bases and the J gene lost 0 bases, with 11 bases spanning the gap. Germline loops: CDR1 MNHEY, CDR2 SVGAGI. The CDR3 is 16 amino acids. The CDR3 region is CASSYRSGSSYNEQFF. In DNA form, the CDR3 reads TGTGCCAGCAGTTACCGGTCGGGGAGCTCCTACAATGAGCAGTTCTTC.

The CDR3 DNA follows: TGTGCCAGCAGCGGCAGACGACGGGACAATGAGCAGTTCTTC. This sequence encodes CASSGRRRDNEQFF. This chain links TRBV7-2 with TRBJ2-1; D is unresolved. With 5 bases removed from V and 5 bases from J, the gap between germline ends came to 13 bases. CDR3 length: 14 amino acids. CDR1 is SGHTA, CDR2 FQGNSA, per germline. Drawing the rest from reference TRBV7-2 and TRBJ2-1, the complete variable domain is GAGVSQSPSNKVTEKGKDVELRCDPISGHTALYWYRQSLGQGLEFLIYFQGNSAPDKSGLPSDRFSAERTGGSVSTLTIQRTQQEDSAVYLCASSGRRRDNEQFFGPGTRLTVL.

This chain connects TRBV7-9 to TRBJ1-5, with D unresolved. The V and J ends lost 4 bases and 4 bases respectively, with 11 bases between them. The CDR3 is 14 amino acids. Germline CDR1 reads SEHNR; CDR2 reads FQNEAQ (reference sequence). This CDR3 reads CASSSWQVNQPQHF. For the CDR3, the DNA is TGTGCCAGCAGCTCTTGGCAGGTAAATCAGCCCCAGCATTTT.

The sample holds one count of this clone. The chain combines TRBV7-9 with TRBJ1-1, with D uncertain. Trimming pared 5 bases from V and 2 bases from J, leaving 12 bases between. This CDR3 has 14 amino acids. From germline, CDR1 is SEHNR and CDR2 FQNEAQ (reference sequence). Here the CDR3 DNA reads TGTGCCAGCAGCCTAACAGCCTCAAACACTGAAGCTTTCTTT. Translated, it gives CASSLTASNTEAFF.

This clone was seen once. J is TRBJ1-1 and V is TRBV29-1, with D possibly being TRBD1 (6 bases). Looked up from germline, CDR1 is SQVTM and CDR2 is ANQGSEA. CDR3 length: 10 residues. Trimming took 7 bases from V and 7 from J, leaving 10 bases between them. Written as DNA, the CDR3 is TGCAGCGGGCTCAGGGGTGAAGCTTTCTTT. Protein: CSGLRGEAFF.